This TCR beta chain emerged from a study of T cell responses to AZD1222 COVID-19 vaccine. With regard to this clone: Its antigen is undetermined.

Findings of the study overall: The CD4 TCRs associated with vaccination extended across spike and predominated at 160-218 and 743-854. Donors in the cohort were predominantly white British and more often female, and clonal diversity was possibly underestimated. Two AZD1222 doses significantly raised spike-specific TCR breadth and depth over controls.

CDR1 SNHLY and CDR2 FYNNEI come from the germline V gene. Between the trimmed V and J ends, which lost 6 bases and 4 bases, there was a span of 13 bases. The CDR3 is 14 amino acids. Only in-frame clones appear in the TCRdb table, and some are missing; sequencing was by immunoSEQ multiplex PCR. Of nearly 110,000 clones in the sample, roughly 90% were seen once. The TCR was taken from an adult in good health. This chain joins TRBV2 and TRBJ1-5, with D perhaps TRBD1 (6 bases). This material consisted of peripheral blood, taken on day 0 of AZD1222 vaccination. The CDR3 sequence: CASSTRGGNQPQHF. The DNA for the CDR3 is TGTGCCAGCAGCACGAGGGGGGGAAATCAGCCCCAGCATTTT.